Included here is one TCR beta chain sequence, with context. No antigen is known for it. This record comes from a study of memory CD4+ T cells and cytomegalovirus serostatus. Study-level information: Of the healthy Belgian adults, 9 or 10 were CMV seropositive and 24 seronegative.

Some clones are missing from TCRdb's copy, which holds only in-frame ones; the method was immunoSEQ multiplex PCR. The sample includes 40,000 to 55,000 clones, about 80% of them seen just once. The junction had 22 bases not matched to a gene; V was cut back by 0 bases and J by 0 bases. CDR3 size: 23 residues. Germline V gene lookup returns CDR1 ENHRY and CDR2 SYGVKD. Study findings and constraints: CMV serostatus prediction reached median AUC approximately 0.96, or 0.89 with US-trained model. Suggested: most of the CMV-linked TCR signature lies in CD4+ memory cells.

The sort gate was single viable CD3+CD4+CD8-CD45RO+ cells for memory CD4+ T cells. Serostatus was set by detecting CMV pp150, pp28, p38, p52 IgG. Sequenced input: memory CD4+ T cells from blood. The J gene is TRBJ1-4, the V gene TRBV10-3, with 7 bases lining up with TRBD1. This clonotype was obtained from an adult in good health and CMV-seronegative. CDR3 loop: CAISESLRQGPVGSRATNEKLFF. DNA for the CDR3: TGTGCCATCAGTGAGTCACTACGACAGGGTCCCGTAGGATCTCGGGCAACTAATGAAAAACTGTTTTTT.